This is a list of T cell receptor beta chains from one sample in a study of PD-1 blockade in classical Hodgkin lymphoma. The table came from immunoSEQ multiplex PCR; TCRdb's copy has only in-frame clones and leaves some out. This sample yields fewer than 20,000 clones, of which just under 85% are seen a single time; 1% belongs to the top ten. Material: CD4+ T cells from blood, obtained at baseline. The receptor set was obtained from a human donor with classical Hodgkin lymphoma. Both conserved end residues are part of each CDR3. D genes are given only for firm matches.

cdr3_nt cdr3_aa j_call v_call d_call
TGTGCCAGCTCACCGACTCCCTCGGGAAAAGAGACCCAGTACTTC CASSPTPSGKETQYF TRBJ2-5 TRBV18 NA
TGTGCCAGCATCGGAAGGGGTGGCGGAACCTACGAGCAGTACTTC CASIGRGGGTYEQYF TRBJ2-7 TRBV6-6 NA
TGTGCCAGCAGTAAAACGGGACCTCGGGTGTACGAGCAGTACTTC CASSKTGPRVYEQYF TRBJ2-7 TRBV28 NA
TGCGCCAGCAGCCCCGACCTAGGACTAGCGGGGGGGAACACCGGGGAGCTGTTTTTT CASSPDLGLAGGNTGELFF TRBJ2-2 TRBV5-1 TRBD2
TGTGCCAGCAGTGGGGCAGCCACAGATACGCAGTATTTT CASSGAATDTQYF TRBJ2-3 TRBV27 NA
TGCGCCAGCAGTCAATCCTCGGACAGGCGGGATAGCAATCAGCCCCAGCATTTT CASSQSSDRRDSNQPQHF TRBJ1-5 TRBV23-1 TRBD1
TGTGCCAGTAGTATAGTGGCGGGACAGGGGTTCGCCGGGGAGCTGTTTTTT CASSIVAGQGFAGELFF TRBJ2-2 TRBV19 TRBD1
TGTGCCACCAACAGACGTAGGGATGAAAAACTGTTTTTT CATNRRRDEKLFF TRBJ1-4 TRBV15 NA
TGTGCCAGCAGTTCTGACAGGGGTACCTACGAGCAGTACTTC CASSSDRGTYEQYF TRBJ2-7 TRBV6-5 TRBD1
TGTGCCAGCAGCTTGAGGGCAGGGGTTCAGCCCCAGCATTTT CASSLRAGVQPQHF TRBJ1-5 TRBV5-6 NA
TGTGCCAGCAGCCCGACGGTTTACGAGCAGTACTTC CASSPTVYEQYF TRBJ2-7 TRBV7-2 NA
TGTGCCAGCAGTGAACAAGGCTACGAGCAGTACTTC CASSEQGYEQYF TRBJ2-7 TRBV25-1 NA